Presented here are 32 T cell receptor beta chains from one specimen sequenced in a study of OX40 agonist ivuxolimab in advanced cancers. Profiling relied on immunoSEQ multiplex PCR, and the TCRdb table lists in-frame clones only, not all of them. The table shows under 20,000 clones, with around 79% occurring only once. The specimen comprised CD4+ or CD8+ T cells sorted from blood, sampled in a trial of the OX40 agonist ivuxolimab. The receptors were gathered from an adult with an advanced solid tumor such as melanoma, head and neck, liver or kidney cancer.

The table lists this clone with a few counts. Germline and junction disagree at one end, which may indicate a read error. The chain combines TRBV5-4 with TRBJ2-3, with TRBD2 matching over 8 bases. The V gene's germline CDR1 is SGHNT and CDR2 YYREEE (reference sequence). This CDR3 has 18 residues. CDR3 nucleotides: TGCGCCAGCAGCCAAGATCTCGCGGGGGGCCTGCTTTCAGATACGCAGTATTTT. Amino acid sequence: CASSQDLAGGLLSDTQYF.

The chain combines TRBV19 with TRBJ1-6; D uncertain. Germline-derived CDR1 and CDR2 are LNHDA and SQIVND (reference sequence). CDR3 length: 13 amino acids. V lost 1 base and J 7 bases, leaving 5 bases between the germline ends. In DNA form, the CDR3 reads TGTGCCAGTAGTATAGTAGTGAATTCACCCCTCCACTTT. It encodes CASSIVVNSPLHF. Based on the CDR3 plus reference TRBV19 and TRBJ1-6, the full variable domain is DGGITQSPKYLFRKEGQNVTLSCEQNLNHDAMYWYRQDPGQGLRLIYYSQIVNDFQKGDIAEGYSVSREKKESFPLTVTSAQKNPTAFYLCASSIVVNSPLHFGNGTRLTVT.

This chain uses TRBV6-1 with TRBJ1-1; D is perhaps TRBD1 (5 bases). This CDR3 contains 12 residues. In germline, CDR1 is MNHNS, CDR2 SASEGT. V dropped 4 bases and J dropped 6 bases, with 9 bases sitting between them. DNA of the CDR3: TGTGCCAGCAGTGGGTTGGGGGCTGAAGCTTTCTTT. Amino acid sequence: CASSGLGAEAFF.

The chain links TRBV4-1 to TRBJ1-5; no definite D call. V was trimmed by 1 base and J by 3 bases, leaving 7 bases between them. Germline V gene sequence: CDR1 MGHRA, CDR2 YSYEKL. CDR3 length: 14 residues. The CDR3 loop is CASSQAGINQPQHF. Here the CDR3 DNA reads TGCGCCAGCAGCCAAGCTGGGATCAATCAGCCCCAGCATTTT.

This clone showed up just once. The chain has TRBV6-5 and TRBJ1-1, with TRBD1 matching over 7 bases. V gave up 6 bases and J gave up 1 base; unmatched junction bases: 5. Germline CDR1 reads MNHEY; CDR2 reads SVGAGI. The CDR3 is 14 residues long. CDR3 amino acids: CASSYTGANTEAFF. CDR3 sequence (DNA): TGTGCCAGCAGCTACACAGGGGCGAACACTGAAGCTTTCTTT.

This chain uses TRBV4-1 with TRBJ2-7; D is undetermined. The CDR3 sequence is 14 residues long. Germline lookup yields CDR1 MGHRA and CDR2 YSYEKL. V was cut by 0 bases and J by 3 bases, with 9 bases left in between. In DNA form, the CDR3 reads TGCGCCAGCAGCCAAGAACGTTGGGACTACGAGCAGTACTTC. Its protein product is CASSQERWDYEQYF.

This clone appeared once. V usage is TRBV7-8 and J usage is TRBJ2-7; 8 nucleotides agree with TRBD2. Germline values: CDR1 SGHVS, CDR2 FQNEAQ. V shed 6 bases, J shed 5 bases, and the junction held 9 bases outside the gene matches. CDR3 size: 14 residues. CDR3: CASRIGGSGNEQYF. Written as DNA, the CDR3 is TGTGCCAGCAGGATCGGCGGTAGCGGGAACGAGCAGTACTTC. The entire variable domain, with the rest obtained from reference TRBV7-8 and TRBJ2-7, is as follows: GAGVSQSPRYKVAKRGQDVALRCDPISGHVSLFWYQQALGQGPEFLTYFQNEAQLDKSGLPSDRFFAERPEGSVSTLKIQRTQQEDSAVYLCASRIGGSGNEQYFGPGTRLTVT.

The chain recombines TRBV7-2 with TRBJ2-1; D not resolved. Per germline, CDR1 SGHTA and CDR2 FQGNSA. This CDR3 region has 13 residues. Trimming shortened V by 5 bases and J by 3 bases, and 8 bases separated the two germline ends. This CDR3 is CASSLTGYNEQFF. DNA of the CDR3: TGTGCCAGCAGCCTCACGGGCTACAATGAGCAGTTCTTC. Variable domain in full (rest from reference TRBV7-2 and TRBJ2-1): GAGVSQSPSNKVTEKGKDVELRCDPISGHTALYWYRQSLGQGLEFLIYFQGNSAPDKSGLPSDRFSAERTGGSVSTLTIQRTQQEDSAVYLCASSLTGYNEQFFGPGTRLTVL.

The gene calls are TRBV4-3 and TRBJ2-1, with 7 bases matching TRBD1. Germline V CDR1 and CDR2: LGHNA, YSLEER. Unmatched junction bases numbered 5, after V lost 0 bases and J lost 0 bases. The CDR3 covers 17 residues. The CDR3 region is CASSQDSTGSSYNEQFF. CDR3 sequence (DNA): TGCGCCAGCAGCCAAGATTCGACAGGGAGCTCCTACAATGAGCAGTTCTTC.

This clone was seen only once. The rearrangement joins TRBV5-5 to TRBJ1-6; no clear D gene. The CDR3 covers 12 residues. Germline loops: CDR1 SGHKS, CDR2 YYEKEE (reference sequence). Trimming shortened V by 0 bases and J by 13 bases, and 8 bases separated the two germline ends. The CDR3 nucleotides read TGTGCCAGCAGCTTGGAGGGAGGTCCCCTCCACTTT. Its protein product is CASSLEGGPLHF.

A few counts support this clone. CDR3 sequence reads: CASSLDGTGGSPLHF. Written as DNA, the CDR3 is TGTGCCAGCAGCTTGGATGGGACCGGGGGCTCACCCCTCCACTTT. The J gene is TRBJ1-6, the V gene TRBV5-5; TRBD1 might be the D (6 bases). CDR1 is SGHKS and CDR2 is YYEKEE in the germline V gene (reference sequence). This CDR3 has 15 residues. V was pared by 0 bases and J by 10 bases, with 14 bases between.

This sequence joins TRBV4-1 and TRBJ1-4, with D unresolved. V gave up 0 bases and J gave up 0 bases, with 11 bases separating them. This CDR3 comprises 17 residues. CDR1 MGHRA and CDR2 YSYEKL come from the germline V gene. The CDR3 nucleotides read TGCGCCAGCAGCCAAGAGACGTGGGATGCAACTAATGAAAAACTGTTTTTT. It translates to CASSQETWDATNEKLFF.

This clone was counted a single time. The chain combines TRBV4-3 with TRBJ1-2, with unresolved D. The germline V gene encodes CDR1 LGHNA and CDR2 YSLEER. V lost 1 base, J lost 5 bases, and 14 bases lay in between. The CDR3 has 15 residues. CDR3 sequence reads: CASSQGADGLYGYTF. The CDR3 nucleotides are TGCGCCAGCAGCCAAGGAGCGGACGGACTATATGGCTACACCTTC.

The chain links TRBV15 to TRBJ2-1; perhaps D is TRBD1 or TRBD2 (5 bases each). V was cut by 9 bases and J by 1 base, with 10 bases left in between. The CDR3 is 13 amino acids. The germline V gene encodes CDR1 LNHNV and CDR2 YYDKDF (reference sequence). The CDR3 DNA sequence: TGTGCCACGGGGGAATTTTCCTACAATGAGCAGTTCTTC. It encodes CATGEFSYNEQFF.

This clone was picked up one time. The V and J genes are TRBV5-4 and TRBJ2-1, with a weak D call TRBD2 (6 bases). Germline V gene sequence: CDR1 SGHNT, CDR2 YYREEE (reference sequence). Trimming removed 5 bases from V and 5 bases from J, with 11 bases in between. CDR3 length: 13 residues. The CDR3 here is CASRHGTDNEQFF. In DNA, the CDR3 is TGTGCCAGCAGACACGGGACTGACAATGAGCAGTTCTTC. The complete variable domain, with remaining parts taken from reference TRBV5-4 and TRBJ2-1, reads ETGVTQSPTHLIKTRGQQVTLRCSSQSGHNTVSWYQQALGQGPQFIFQYYREEENGRGNFPPRFSGLQFPNYSSELNVNALELDDSALYLCASRHGTDNEQFFGPGTRLTVL.

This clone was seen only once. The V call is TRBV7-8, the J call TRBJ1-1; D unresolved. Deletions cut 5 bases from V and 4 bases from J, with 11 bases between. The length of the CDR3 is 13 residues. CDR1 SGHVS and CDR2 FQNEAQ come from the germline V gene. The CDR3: CASSRGEGTEAFF. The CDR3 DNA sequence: TGTGCCAGCAGCCGCGGTGAGGGCACTGAAGCTTTCTTT.

This chain's CDR3 is CASRDSPYSNQPQHF. The CDR3 bases are TGCGCCAGCAGGGACAGTCCTTATAGCAATCAGCCCCAGCATTTT. The rearrangement uses TRBV4-3 and TRBJ1-5; perhaps TRBD1 as D (6 bases). The CDR3 is 15 residues long. Germline loops: CDR1 LGHNA, CDR2 YSLEER. V gave up 6 bases and J gave up 0 bases, with 12 bases separating them.

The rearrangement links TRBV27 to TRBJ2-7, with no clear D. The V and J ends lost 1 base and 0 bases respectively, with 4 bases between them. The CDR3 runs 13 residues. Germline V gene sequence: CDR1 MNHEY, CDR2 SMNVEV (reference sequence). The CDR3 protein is CASSLYGSYEQYF. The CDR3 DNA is TGTGCCAGCAGTTTATACGGCTCCTACGAGCAGTACTTC.

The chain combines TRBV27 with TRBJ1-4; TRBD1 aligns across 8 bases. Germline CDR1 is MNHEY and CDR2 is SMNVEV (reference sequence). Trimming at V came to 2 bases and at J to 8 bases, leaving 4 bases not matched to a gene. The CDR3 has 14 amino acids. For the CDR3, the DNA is TGTGCCAGCAGTTTAACAGGGGGTTCCGAAAAACTGTTTTTT. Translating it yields CASSLTGGSEKLFF.

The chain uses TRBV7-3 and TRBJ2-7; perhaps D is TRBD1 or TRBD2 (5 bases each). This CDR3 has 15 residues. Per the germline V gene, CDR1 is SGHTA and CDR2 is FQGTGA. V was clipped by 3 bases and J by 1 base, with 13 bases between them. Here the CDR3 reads CASSFAVGVSYEQYF. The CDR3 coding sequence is TGTGCCAGCAGCTTTGCGGTGGGGGTTTCCTACGAGCAGTACTTC. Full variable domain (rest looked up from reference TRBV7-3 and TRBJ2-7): GAGVSQTPSNKVTEKGKYVELRCDPISGHTALYWYRQSLGQGPEFLIYFQGTGAADDSGLPNDRFFAVRPEGSVSTLKIQRTERGDSAVYLCASSFAVGVSYEQYFGPGTRLTVT.

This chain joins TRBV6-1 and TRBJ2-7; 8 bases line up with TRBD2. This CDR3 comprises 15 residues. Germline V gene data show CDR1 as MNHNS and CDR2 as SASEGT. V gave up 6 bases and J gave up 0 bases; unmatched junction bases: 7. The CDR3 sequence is CASRSKRGSSYEQYF. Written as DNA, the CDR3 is TGTGCCAGCAGATCAAAGCGGGGGAGCTCCTACGAGCAGTACTTC.

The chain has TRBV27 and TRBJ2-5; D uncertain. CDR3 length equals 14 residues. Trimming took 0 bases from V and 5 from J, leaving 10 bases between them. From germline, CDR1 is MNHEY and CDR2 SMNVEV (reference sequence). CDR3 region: CASSLSAVQETQYF. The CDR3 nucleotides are TGTGCCAGCAGTTTATCGGCAGTTCAGGAGACCCAGTACTTC.

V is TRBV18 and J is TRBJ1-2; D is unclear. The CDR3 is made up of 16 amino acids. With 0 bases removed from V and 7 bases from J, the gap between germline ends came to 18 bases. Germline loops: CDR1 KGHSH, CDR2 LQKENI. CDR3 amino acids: CASSPPDLPRPIGYTF. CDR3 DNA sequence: TGTGCCAGCTCACCACCGGACCTCCCTCGACCGATTGGCTACACCTTC.

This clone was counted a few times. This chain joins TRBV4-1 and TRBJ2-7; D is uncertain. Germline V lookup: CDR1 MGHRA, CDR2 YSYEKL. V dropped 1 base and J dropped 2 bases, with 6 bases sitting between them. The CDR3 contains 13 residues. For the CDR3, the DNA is TGCGCCAGCAGCCAAGGAGATGCCTACGAGCAGTACTTC. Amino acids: CASSQGDAYEQYF.

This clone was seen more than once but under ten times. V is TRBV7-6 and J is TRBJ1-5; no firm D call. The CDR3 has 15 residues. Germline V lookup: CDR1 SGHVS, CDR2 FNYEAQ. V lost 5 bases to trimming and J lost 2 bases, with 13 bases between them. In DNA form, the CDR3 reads TGTGCCAGCAGCGTCTATTTTGGCGGCAATCAGCCCCAGCATTTT. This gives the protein CASSVYFGGNQPQHF.

The CDR3 sequence: CASSLRAVTYEQYF. The CDR3 DNA sequence: TGTGCCAGCAGCTTAAGGGCGGTTACCTACGAGCAGTACTTC. The chain has TRBV11-3 and TRBJ2-7, with D uncertain. This CDR3 has 14 residues. The V end lost 2 bases, the J end lost 2 bases, and 10 bases lay between the germline ends. Germline V gives CDR1 SGHNT, CDR2 YENEEA.

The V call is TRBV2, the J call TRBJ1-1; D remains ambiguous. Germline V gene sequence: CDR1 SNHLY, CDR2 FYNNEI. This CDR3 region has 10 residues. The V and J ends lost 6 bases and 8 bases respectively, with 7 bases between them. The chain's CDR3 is CASRGPEAFF. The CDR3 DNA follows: TGTGCCAGCAGGGGTCCCGAAGCTTTCTTT.

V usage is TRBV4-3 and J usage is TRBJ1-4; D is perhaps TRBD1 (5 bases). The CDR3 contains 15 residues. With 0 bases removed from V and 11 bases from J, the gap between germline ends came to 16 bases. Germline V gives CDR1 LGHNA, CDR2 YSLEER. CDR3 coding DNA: TGCGCCAGCAGCCAAGATCGGGACCGCCGGAGGAAACTGTTTTTT. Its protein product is CASSQDRDRRRKLFF.

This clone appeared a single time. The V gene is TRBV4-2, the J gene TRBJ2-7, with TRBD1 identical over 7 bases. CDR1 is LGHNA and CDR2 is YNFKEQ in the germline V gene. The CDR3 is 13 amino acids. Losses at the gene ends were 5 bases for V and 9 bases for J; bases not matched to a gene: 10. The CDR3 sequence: CASSSSDRARQYF. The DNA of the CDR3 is TGTGCCAGCAGCTCAAGCGACAGGGCGCGGCAGTACTTC.

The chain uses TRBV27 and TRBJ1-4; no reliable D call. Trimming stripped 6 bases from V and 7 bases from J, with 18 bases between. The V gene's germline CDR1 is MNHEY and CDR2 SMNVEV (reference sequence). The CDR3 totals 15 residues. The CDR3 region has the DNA TGTGCCAGCAGACCACGCCCGGGGAACGCTGAAAAACTGTTTTTT. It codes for CASRPRPGNAEKLFF.

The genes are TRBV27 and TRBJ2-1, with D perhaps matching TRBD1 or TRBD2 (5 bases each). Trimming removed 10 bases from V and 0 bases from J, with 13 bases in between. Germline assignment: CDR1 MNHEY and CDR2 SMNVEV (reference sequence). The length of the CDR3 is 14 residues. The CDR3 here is CATAWGSSYNEQFF. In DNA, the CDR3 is TGTGCCACCGCCTGGGGGAGCTCCTACAATGAGCAGTTCTTC.

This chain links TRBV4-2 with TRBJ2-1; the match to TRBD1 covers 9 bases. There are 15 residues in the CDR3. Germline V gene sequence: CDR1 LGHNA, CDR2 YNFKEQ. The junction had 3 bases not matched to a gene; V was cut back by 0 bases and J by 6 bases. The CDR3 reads CASSQDQGQGNEQFF. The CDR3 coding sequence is TGTGCCAGCAGCCAAGACCAGGGACAGGGCAATGAGCAGTTCTTC.